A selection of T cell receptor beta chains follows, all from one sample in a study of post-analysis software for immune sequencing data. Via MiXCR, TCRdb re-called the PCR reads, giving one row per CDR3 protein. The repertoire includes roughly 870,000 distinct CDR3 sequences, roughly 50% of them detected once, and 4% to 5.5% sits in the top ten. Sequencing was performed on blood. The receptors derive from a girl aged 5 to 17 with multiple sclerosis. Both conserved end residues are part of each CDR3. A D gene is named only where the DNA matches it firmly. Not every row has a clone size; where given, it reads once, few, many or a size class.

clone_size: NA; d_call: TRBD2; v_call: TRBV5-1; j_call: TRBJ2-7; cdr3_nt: TGCGCCAGCAGCTTCTTAGCGGGAGGGGGAGAGCAGTACTTC; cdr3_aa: CASSFLAGGGEQYF
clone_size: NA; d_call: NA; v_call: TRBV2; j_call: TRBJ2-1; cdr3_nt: TGTGCCAGCAGTGAAGCCTCGAACAATGAGCAGTTCTTC; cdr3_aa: CASSEASNNEQFF
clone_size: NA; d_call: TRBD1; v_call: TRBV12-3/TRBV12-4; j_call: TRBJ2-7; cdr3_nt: TGTGCCAGCAGTTACCCGGGACAGCGATCCTACGAGCAGTACTTC; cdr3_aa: CASSYPGQRSYEQYF
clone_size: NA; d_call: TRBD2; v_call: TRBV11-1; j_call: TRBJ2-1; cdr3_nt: TGTGCCAGCAGCTCCCCGGGACTAGCGGGAGGGCCCATTATTGGCTCCTACAATGAGCAGTTCTTC; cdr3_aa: CASSSPGLAGGPIIGSYNEQFF
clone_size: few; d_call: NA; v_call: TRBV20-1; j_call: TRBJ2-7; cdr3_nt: TGCAGTGGGGCTACCGGCAGTTCCTACGAGCAGTACTTC; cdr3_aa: CSGATGSSYEQYF
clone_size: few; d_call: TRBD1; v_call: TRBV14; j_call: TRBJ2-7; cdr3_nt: TGTGCCAGCAGCCTGGGCAGGGGGCAGTACGAGCAGTACTTC; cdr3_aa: CASSLGRGQYEQYF
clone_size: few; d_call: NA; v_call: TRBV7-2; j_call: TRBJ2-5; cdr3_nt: TGTGCCAGCAGCTTGGTAGTTAGCCTAACGTCGGAGACCCAGTACTTC; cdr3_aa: CASSLVVSLTSETQYF
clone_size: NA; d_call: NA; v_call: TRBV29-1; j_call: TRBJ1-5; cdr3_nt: TGCAGCGTTGGACGGGACCTCAATCAGCCCCAGCATTTT; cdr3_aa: CSVGRDLNQPQHF
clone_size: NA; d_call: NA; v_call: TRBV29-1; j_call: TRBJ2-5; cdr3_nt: TGCAGCGCACGGGACTCTGGGAATCAGTACTTC; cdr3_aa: CSARDSGNQYF
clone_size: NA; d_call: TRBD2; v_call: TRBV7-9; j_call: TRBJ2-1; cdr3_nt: TGTGCCAGCAGCTTACTTGGACTAGCGGTTAACAATGAGCAGTTCTTC; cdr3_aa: CASSLLGLAVNNEQFF
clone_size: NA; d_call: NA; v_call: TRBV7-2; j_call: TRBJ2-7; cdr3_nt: TGTGCCAGCAGCTCGAGGGGGGACTACTCCTACGAGCAGTACTTC; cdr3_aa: CASSSRGDYSYEQYF
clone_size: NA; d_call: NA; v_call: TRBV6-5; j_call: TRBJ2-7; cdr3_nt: TGTGCCAGTAGCGACATAGGAAAAGTCGTCCACGAGCAGTACTTC; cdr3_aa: CASSDIGKVVHEQYF
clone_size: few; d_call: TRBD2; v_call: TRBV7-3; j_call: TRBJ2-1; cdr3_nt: TGTGCCAGCAGCTTGACTAGCGGGGGAGTTAATGAGCAGTTCTTC; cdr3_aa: CASSLTSGGVNEQFF
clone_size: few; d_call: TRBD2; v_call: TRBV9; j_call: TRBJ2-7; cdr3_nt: TGTGCCAGCAGCCCGAATAGCGGGGGACCCTACGAGCAGTACTTC; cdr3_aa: CASSPNSGGPYEQYF
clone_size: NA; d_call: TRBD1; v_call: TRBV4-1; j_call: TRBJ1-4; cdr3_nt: TGCGCCAGCAGCCAACCCTTGACAGGGCTTAATGAAAAACTGTTTTTT; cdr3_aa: CASSQPLTGLNEKLFF
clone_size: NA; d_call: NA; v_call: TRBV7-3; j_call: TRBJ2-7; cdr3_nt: TGTGCCAGCAGCTTTGAGGGATATTACGAGCAGTACTTC; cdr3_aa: CASSFEGYYEQYF
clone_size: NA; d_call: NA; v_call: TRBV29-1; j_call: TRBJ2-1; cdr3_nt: TGCAGCGTTGAAGATAGCGGTAATGAGCAGTTCTTC; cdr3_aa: CSVEDSGNEQFF
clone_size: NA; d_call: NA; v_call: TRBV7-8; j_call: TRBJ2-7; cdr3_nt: TGTGCCAGCAGCTATACAGTCGGGACCTCGAAAGGGGCCTACGAGCAGTACTTC; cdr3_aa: CASSYTVGTSKGAYEQYF
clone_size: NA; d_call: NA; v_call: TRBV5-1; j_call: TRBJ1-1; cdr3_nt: TGCGCCAGCAGCCTAATCTTGAGCTCTGAAGCTTTCTTT; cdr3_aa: CASSLILSSEAFF
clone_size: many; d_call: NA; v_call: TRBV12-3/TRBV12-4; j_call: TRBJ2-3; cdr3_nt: TGTGCCAGCAGCCCTCGTGCAGATACGCAGTATTTT; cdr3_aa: CASSPRADTQYF
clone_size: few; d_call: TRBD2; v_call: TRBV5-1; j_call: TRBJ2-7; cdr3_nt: TGCGCCAGCAGCTTGGTTTTAGCGGGAGTCAGAGGGTCCTACGAGCAGTACTTC; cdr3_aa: CASSLVLAGVRGSYEQYF
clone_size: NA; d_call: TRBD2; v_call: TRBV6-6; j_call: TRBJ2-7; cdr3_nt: TGTGCCATCGCTAGCGGGAGGGCGGAGAGGAGCTCCTACGAGCAGTACTTC; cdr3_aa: CAIASGRAERSSYEQYF
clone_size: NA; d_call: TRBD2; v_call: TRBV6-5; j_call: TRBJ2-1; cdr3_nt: TGTGCCAGCAGTTACTCGGGACTAGCGGGAGTACGTGTGCAGTTCTTC; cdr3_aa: CASSYSGLAGVRVQFF
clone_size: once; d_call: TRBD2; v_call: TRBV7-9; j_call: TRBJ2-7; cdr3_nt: TGTGCCAGCAGCTCTATCGGCGGCCTTGCGGGGGTGTACGAGCAGTACTTC; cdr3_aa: CASSSIGGLAGVYEQYF
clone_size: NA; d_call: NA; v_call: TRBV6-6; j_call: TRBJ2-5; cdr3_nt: TGTGCCAGCAGTTACGCCTTTGTGGAGGGCCCGGAGACCCAGTACTTC; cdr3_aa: CASSYAFVEGPETQYF
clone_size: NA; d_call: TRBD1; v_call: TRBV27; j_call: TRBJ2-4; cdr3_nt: TGTGCCAGCAGTCCCATAATGACAGGGGATTCGTTGAACATTCAGTACTTC; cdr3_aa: CASSPIMTGDSLNIQYF
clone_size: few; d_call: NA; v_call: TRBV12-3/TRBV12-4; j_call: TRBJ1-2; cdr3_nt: TGTGCCAGCAGTATCAGGGGCACCGGCTACACCTTC; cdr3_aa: CASSIRGTGYTF
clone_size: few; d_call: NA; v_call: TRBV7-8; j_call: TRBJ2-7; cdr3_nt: TGTGCCAGCAGCTTATCAAGGGTGGCAGGGAGCTCCTACGAGCAGTACTTC; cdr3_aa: CASSLSRVAGSSYEQYF